The T cell receptor beta chain under discussion was sequenced for a study of blood T cells in healthy people across ages. Overall study results and limits: Whereas aged donors had fewer naive CD4+ cells, long-lived donors had more of them and higher diversity.

This clonotype was recorded many times. Its antigen is undetermined. The second PCR ran roughly 7 to 12 cycles with a sample-barcoded 5' primer and J-beta primers. Tagging of each cDNA molecule was performed by a template-switch adaptor with 12 random nucleotides. In TCRdb, the 5' RACE reads were re-called with MiXCR into one record per CDR3 protein. The sample carries hundreds of thousands of distinct CDR3 sequences, 40% to 65% recorded once. CDR3 size: 14 residues. J lost 2 bases, V lost 4 bases, and 4 bases had no gene match. Germline V gives CDR1 SGHRS, CDR2 YFSETQ. The sample was blood. This rearrangement joins TRBV5-1 to TRBJ2-3; 7 bases match TRBD1. The TCR was taken from a woman older than 75 in good health. CDR3 in amino acids: CASSHRGTTDTQYF. In DNA, the CDR3 is TGCGCCAGCAGCCACAGGGGAACCACAGATACGCAGTATTTT.